This T cell receptor (beta chain) comes out of a study of blood T cells in healthy people across ages. A second 7 to 11 cycle PCR used barcoded and J-beta primers. No fewer than 2.5 million CDR3-containing paired-end reads came from each sample. From the 5' RACE reads, TCRdb called clonotypes with MiXCR, one entry per CDR3 protein. The sample lists some 880,000 distinct CDR3 sequences, approximately 35% occurring once. Germline V lookup: CDR1 SGDLS, CDR2 YYNGEE. The CDR3 is 14 residues long. J gave up 4 bases and V 3 bases, and 5 bases lay outside the gene matches. This clonotype has a count of ten or more.

Specimen: blood. This chain links TRBV9 with TRBJ1-2, with 8 bases identical to TRBD1. This TCR derives from a man aged 18 to 30 in good health. CDR3 in amino acids: CASSAQGARYGYTF. CDR3 nucleotides: TGTGCCAGCAGCGCCCAGGGGGCTCGCTATGGCTACACCTTC.